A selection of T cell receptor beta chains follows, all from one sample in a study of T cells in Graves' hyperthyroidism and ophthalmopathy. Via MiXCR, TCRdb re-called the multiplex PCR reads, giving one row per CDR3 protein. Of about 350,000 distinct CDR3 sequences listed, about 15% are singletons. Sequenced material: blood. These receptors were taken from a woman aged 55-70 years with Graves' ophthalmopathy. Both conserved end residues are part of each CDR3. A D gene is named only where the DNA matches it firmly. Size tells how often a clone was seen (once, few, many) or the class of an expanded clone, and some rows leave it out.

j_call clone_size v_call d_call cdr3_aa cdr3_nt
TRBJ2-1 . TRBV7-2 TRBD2 CASSSRGLAGVSEQFF TGTGCCAGCAGCTCCCGGGGACTAGCGGGAGTCTCTGAGCAGTTCTTC
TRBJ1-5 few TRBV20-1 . CSASGVSNQPQHF TGCAGTGCTTCAGGGGTGAGCAATCAGCCCCAGCATTTT
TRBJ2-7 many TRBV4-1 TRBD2 CASSQEREASPYEQYF TGCGCCAGCAGCCAAGAGCGGGAGGCCTCCCCCTACGAGCAGTACTTC
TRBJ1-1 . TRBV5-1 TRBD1 CASSPGGTGRTEAFF TGCGCCAGCAGCCCGGGGGGGACAGGGAGGACTGAAGCTTTCTTT
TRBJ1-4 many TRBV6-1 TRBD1 CASKDRPAAAEKLFF TGTGCCAGCAAGGACAGGCCAGCGGCGGCTGAAAAACTGTTTTTT
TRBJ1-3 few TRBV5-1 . CSQLFGFSGNTIYF TGCTCCCAGTTGTTCGGGTTCTCTGGAAACACCATATATTTT
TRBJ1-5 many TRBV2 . CASSGPLPHQPQHF TGTGCCAGCAGTGGGCCTTTACCCCATCAGCCCCAGCATTTT
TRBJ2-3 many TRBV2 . CASMEGGANGDTQYF TGTGCCAGCATGGAGGGGGGAGCTAATGGAGATACGCAGTATTTT
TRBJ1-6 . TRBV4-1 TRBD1 CASSQAGQGESPLHF TGCGCCAGCAGCCAAGCAGGACAGGGGGAGTCACCCCTCCACTTT
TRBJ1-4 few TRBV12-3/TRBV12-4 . CASSLEAYKLFF TGTGCCAGCAGTTTAGAAGCGTACAAACTGTTTTTT
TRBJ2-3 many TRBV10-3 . CATGGFSTDTQYF TGTGCCACCGGAGGGTTTAGCACAGATACGCAGTATTTT
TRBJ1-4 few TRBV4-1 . CASSRQNEKLFF TGCGCCAGCAGTCGACAGAATGAAAAACTGTTTTTT
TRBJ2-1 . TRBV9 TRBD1 CASSVGGTGGFNEQFF TGTGCCAGCAGCGTAGGAGGGACAGGGGGCTTCAATGAGCAGTTCTTC
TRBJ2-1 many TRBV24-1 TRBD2 CATSTGTSGHNEQFF TGTGCCACCAGTACCGGGACTAGCGGTCACAATGAGCAGTTCTTC
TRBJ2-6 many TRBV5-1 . CASTPGGRAGANVLTF TGCGCCAGCACCCCCGGGGGCCGAGCTGGGGCCAACGTCCTGACTTTC
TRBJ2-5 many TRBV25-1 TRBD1 CASSEGGQGGTQYF TGTGCCAGCAGTGAAGGGGGACAGGGAGGGACCCAGTACTTC
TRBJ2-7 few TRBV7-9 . CASSRRQVIREDEQYF TGTGCCAGCAGCAGGAGACAGGTTATTCGGGAGGACGAGCAGTACTTC
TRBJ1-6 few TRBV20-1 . CSARKEGWNSPLHF TGCAGTGCTAGGAAGGAAGGTTGGAATTCACCCCTCCACTTT
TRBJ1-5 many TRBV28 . CASSPAAGPKVHQPQHF TGTGCCAGCAGTCCAGCGGCGGGGCCTAAGGTGCATCAGCCCCAGCATTTT
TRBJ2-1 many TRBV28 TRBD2 CASSSPGLVANEQFF TGTGCCAGCAGTTCGCCGGGACTAGTTGCGAATGAGCAGTTCTTC
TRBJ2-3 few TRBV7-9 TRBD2 CASSFMGGPTDTQYF TGTGCCAGCAGCTTTATGGGAGGGCCAACAGATACGCAGTATTTT
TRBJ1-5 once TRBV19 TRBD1 CAGSFMTGANSNQPQHF TGTGCCGGTAGCTTCATGACAGGGGCCAATAGCAATCAGCCCCAGCATTTT
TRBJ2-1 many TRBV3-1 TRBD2 CASSQALAEYNEQFF TGTGCCAGCAGCCAAGCACTAGCGGAATACAATGAGCAGTTCTTC
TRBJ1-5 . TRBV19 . CASSIEGGVQPQHF TGTGCCAGTAGTATCGAGGGTGGGGTTCAGCCCCAGCATTTT
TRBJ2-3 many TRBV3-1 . CASSQDLDPDTQYF TGTGCCAGCAGCCAAGATCTAGACCCCGATACGCAGTATTTT
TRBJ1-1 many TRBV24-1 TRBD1 CATSGRQGTEAFF TGTGCCACCAGTGGTAGACAGGGAACTGAAGCTTTCTTT
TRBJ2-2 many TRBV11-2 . CASRSGAPNTGELFF TGTGCCAGCAGATCCGGGGCCCCGAACACCGGGGAGCTGTTTTTT
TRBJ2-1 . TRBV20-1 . CSALGSVWNEQFF TGCAGTGCCTTGGGTTCAGTTTGGAATGAGCAGTTCTTC
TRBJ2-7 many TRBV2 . CASRMGYEQYF TGTGCCAGCCGGATGGGCTACGAGCAGTACTTC
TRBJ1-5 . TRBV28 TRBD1 CASRRDRGYSNQPQHF TGTGCCAGCAGGAGGGACAGGGGATATAGCAATCAGCCCCAGCATTTT
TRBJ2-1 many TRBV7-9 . CASSGDNEQFF TGTGCCAGTTCGGGAGACAATGAGCAGTTCTTC
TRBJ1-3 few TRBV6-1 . CASSPIRGPGNTIYF TGTGCCAGCAGCCCCATCCGGGGGCCTGGAAACACCATATATTTT
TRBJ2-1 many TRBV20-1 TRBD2 CSAPWASGRTPNEQFF TGCAGTGCCCCCTGGGCTAGCGGGAGGACTCCCAATGAGCAGTTCTTC
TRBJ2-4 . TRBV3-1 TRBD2 CASSQGQAGGVAKNIQYF TGTGCCAGCAGCCAAGGCCAAGCGGGAGGAGTAGCCAAAAACATTCAGTACTTC
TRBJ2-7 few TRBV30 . CAWARAVIYEQYF TGTGCCTGGGCTAGGGCGGTTATATACGAGCAGTACTTC
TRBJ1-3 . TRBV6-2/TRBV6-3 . CASRPLTASGNTIYF TGTGCCAGCAGACCACTGACGGCCTCTGGAAACACCATATATTTT
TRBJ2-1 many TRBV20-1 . CSARPGLISSYNEQFF TGCAGTGCTAGGCCGGGACTTATAAGCTCCTACAATGAGCAGTTCTTC
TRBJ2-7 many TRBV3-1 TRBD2 CASSPGLAGYEQYF TGTGCCAGCAGCCCGGGACTAGCGGGGTACGAGCAGTACTTC
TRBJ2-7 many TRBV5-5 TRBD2 CASSLTSGRAYEQYF TGTGCCAGCAGCTTAACTAGCGGGAGGGCCTACGAGCAGTACTTC
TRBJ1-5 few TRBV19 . CASSLAATSNQPQHF TGTGCCAGTAGTTTGGCGGCGACGAGCAATCAGCCCCAGCATTTT
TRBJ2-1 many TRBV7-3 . CASSTGGHNEQFF TGTGCCAGCAGCACCGGAGGGCACAATGAGCAGTTCTTC
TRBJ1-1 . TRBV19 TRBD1 CASSLLGGRGPGEAFF TGTGCCAGTAGCCTCCTCGGGGGCAGGGGGCCGGGTGAAGCTTTCTTT
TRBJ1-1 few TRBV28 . CASIWGGSGTEAFF TGTGCCAGCATTTGGGGGGGTAGTGGGACTGAAGCTTTCTTT
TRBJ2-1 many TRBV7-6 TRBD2 CASSSSGSWNNEQFF TGTGCCAGCAGCTCTAGCGGGAGTTGGAACAATGAGCAGTTCTTC
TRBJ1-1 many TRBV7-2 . CASSLASSTNTEAFF TGTGCCAGCAGCTTAGCGTCATCTACAAACACTGAAGCTTTCTTT
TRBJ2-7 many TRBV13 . CASSLSQVWPYEQYF TGTGCCAGCAGCCTAAGCCAGGTTTGGCCTTACGAGCAGTACTTC
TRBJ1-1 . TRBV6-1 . CASSDPTGIGTEAFF TGTGCCAGCAGTGACCCAACAGGGATCGGCACTGAAGCTTTCTTT
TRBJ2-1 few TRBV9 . CASSGGTSYNEQFF TGTGCCAGCAGCGGTGGGACTTCTTACAATGAGCAGTTCTTC
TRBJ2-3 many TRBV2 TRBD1 CASSVGTGVDTQYF TGTGCCAGCAGTGTTGGGACAGGGGTAGATACGCAGTATTTT
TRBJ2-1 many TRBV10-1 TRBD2 CASSGFSGGYNEQFF TGCGCCAGCAGTGGGTTTAGCGGGGGGTACAATGAGCAGTTCTTC
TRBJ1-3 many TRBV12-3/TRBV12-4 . CASSSRTYGNTIYF TGTGCCAGCAGTTCCCGGACATATGGAAACACCATATATTTT
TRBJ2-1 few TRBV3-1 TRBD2 CASNQVVAGVAVTEQFF TGTGCCAGCAACCAAGTGGTAGCGGGAGTTGCTGTAACGGAGCAGTTCTTC
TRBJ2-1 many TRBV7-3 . CASSTESAFAYNEQFF TGTGCCAGCAGCACAGAAAGTGCGTTCGCCTACAATGAGCAGTTCTTC